This TCR beta chain was documented in a study of spatial heterogeneity in lung cancer. Study-wide results and caveats: Mutation tallies in tumors tracked expanded intratumoral alpha and beta TCR counts.

This clonotype appeared many times. The antigen is not known. The V and J ends lost 1 base and 7 bases respectively, with 17 bases between them. CDR1 is SGHDN, CDR2 FVKESK, per germline. This CDR3 has 15 residues. MiXCR, run by TCRdb on the 5' RACE reads, gives a single entry per CDR3 protein. In the table there are approximately 9,700 distinct CDR3 sequences, around 12% of which are singletons. Indicated time point: sample taken at primary tumor resection. Untreated early-stage non-small cell lung cancer patients, roughly 75 in total, were the donors. Unsorted whole RNA of tumor, nontumor lung or frozen PBMC was sequenced.

Material: lung tumor tissue, obtained at surgery. This TCR was recovered from a male donor with early-stage non-small cell lung cancer. The rearrangement links TRBV14 to TRBJ2-7; TRBD2 is a possible D gene (6 bases). CDR3 amino acids: CASSQGGTGPWEQYF. CDR3 nucleotide sequence: TGTGCCAGCAGCCAAGGCGGGACCGGCCCTTGGGAGCAGTACTTC.